These 3 T cell receptor beta chains were all obtained from the same sample, sequenced in a study of blood T cell repertoires in COVID-19. The repertoire was sequenced with immunoSEQ multiplex PCR; TCRdb's copy has only in-frame clones and lacks some. This table holds 110,000 or so clones, around 89% found once. The sequencing sample was made of peripheral blood. These receptors all stem from a human donor with acute or convalescent COVID-19. The donor label of this sample is uncertain.

The V call is TRBV28, the J call TRBJ1-2, with TRBD1 matching over 8 bases. Germline assignment: CDR1 MDHEN and CDR2 SYDVKM. The CDR3 is 14 amino acids. Losses at the gene ends were 5 bases for V and 6 bases for J; bases not matched to a gene: 8. The CDR3 DNA follows: TGTGCCAGCAGTCGCAACCCAGGGGGCGATGGCTACACCTTC. Translated, it gives CASSRNPGGDGYTF.

The CDR3 coding sequence is TGTGCTAGTGCCGTCCGGTCCCGAGGGAGGAACTATGGCTACACCTTC. It is translated as CASAVRSRGRNYGYTF. V is TRBV12-5 and J is TRBJ1-2; D call uncertain. CDR1 is LGHNT, CDR2 FRNRAP, per germline. The CDR3 is 16 residues long. Trimming pared 7 bases from V and 2 bases from J, leaving 20 bases between.

The chain joins TRBV5-4 to TRBJ2-1, with 8 bases lining up with TRBD1. The junction had 8 bases not matched to a gene; V was cut back by 7 bases and J by 8 bases. This CDR3 has 13 amino acids. CDR1 is SGHNT, CDR2 YYREEE, per germline (reference sequence). CDR3: CASAQGARDEQFF. The CDR3 coding sequence is TGTGCCAGCGCTCAGGGGGCACGGGATGAGCAGTTCTTC.